These T cell receptor beta chains were read from a single sample in a study of human T cells and chemical hapten exposure. TCRdb recomputed calls from the RACE reads with MiXCR, one row per CDR3 protein. The sample lists about 74,000 distinct CDR3 sequences; approximately 15% were seen once. The sequencing used whole blood, collected in connection with sensitization to the hapten diphenylcyclopropenone (DPC). These TCRs come from a woman in her 50s with alopecia areata. Some clones in this sample may be carry-over from other donors' samples. CDR3s include the opening cysteine and the closing phenylalanine or tryptophan. Fields, in order: V gene, clone size, D gene, J gene, CDR3 protein, CDR3 DNA. The D gene is left open where the match is weak. Size is omitted from some rows. Given values are once, few, many or a class for expanded clones.

TRBV19,few,-,TRBJ2-7,CASRTVHATSYEQYF,TGTGCCAGTAGAACAGTGCACGCCACCTCCTACGAGCAGTACTTC
TRBV28,many,-,TRBJ2-1,CARSNEQFF,TGTGCCAGAAGTAATGAGCAGTTCTTC
TRBV11-3,few,-,TRBJ2-2,CASSVRHRSAGELFF,TGTGCCAGCAGCGTACGACATAGATCCGCCGGGGAGCTGTTTTTT
TRBV12-3/TRBV12-4,few,TRBD2,TRBJ2-7,CASSSRTSGRAYEQYF,TGTGCCAGCAGTTCAAGGACTAGCGGGAGGGCCTACGAGCAGTACTTC
TRBV4-1,-,TRBD1,TRBJ2-7,CASSQDPQGAIDEQYF,TGCGCCAGCAGCCAAGATCCTCAGGGGGCGATCGACGAGCAGTACTTC
TRBV18,few,-,TRBJ1-1,CASSGREIGMNTEAFF,TGTGCCAGCTCAGGACGGGAAATAGGGATGAACACTGAAGCTTTCTTT
TRBV3-1,-,-,TRBJ2-5,CASSQDLPTRWTETQYF,TGTGCCAGCAGCCAAGACCTACCGACGCGGTGGACAGAGACCCAGTACTTC
TRBV5-4,many,-,TRBJ1-2,CASSDTGANYGYTF,TGTGCCAGCAGCGATACAGGAGCTAACTATGGCTACACCTTC
TRBV20-1,few,-,TRBJ2-3,CSANPGVVGGLTDTQYF,TGCAGTGCTAATCCGGGGGTTGTCGGGGGACTCACAGATACGCAGTATTTT
TRBV5-1,few,TRBD1,TRBJ2-7,CASSIGQGVLYEQYF,TGCGCCAGCAGCATCGGACAGGGGGTTCTTTACGAGCAGTACTTC
TRBV5-4,few,-,TRBJ2-1,CASSSPGPPHEQFF,TGTGCCAGCAGCTCTCCGGGACCCCCGCATGAGCAGTTCTTC
TRBV20-1,-,TRBD2,TRBJ2-7,CSARTSGTYEQYF,TGCAGTGCCCGGACTAGCGGCACCTACGAGCAGTACTTC
TRBV25-1,few,TRBD2,TRBJ2-1,CATNRGDSYNEQFF,TGTGCCACAAACCGGGGGGACTCCTACAATGAGCAGTTCTTC
TRBV30,-,-,TRBJ2-1,CAWRRLVDDEQFF,TGTGCCTGGAGACGGCTCGTAGACGATGAGCAGTTCTTC
TRBV29-1,few,TRBD2,TRBJ2-3,CSVESSGMDTQYF,TGCAGCGTTGAATCTAGCGGTATGGATACGCAGTATTTT
TRBV27,-,TRBD1,TRBJ2-6,CASSLGTGGAGANVLTF,TGTGCCAGCAGTTTAGGGACAGGGGGCGCTGGGGCCAACGTCCTGACTTTC
TRBV11-2,-,-,TRBJ2-2,CAGSTNLNTGELFF,TGTGCCGGCTCAACCAACCTAAACACCGGGGAGCTGTTTTTT
TRBV12-3/TRBV12-4,-,-,TRBJ2-5,CASSFGKTQYF,TGTGCCAGCAGTTTTGGGAAGACCCAGTACTTC
TRBV18,-,TRBD1,TRBJ1-6,CASSPRDSFSSPLHF,TGTGCCAGCTCACCAAGGGACAGTTTCAGTTCACCCCTCCACTTT
TRBV11-2,-,-,TRBJ2-3,CASSVPLFSQYF,TGTGCCAGCAGTGTTCCTTTATTTTCGCAGTATTTT
TRBV29-1,medium-sized,TRBD1,TRBJ1-1,CSVEPGGLTEAFF,TGCAGCGTTGAACCAGGGGGGCTGACTGAAGCTTTCTTT
TRBV12-3/TRBV12-4,-,-,TRBJ1-5,CASSFLGRNQPQHF,TGTGCCAGCAGTTTTTTGGGGCGCAATCAGCCCCAGCATTTT
TRBV6-4,-,TRBD2,TRBJ2-7,CASSLLAGVSYEQYF,TGTGCCAGCAGTCTGCTAGCGGGAGTTTCCTACGAGCAGTACTTC
TRBV9,many,-,TRBJ2-6,CASSGSGANVLTF,TGTGCCAGCAGCGGCTCTGGGGCCAACGTCCTGACTTTC
TRBV29-1,few,TRBD2,TRBJ2-3,CSVWASGRSFPDTQYF,TGCAGCGTTTGGGCTAGCGGGAGAAGTTTCCCAGATACGCAGTATTTT
TRBV19,-,-,TRBJ1-2,CASTTPGYGYTF,TGTGCCAGTACCACCCCCGGCTATGGCTACACCTTC
TRBV20-1,few,TRBD1,TRBJ2-5,CSANPGQGGGTQYF,TGCAGTGCAAACCCTGGACAGGGGGGAGGGACCCAGTACTTC
TRBV20-1,few,TRBD2,TRBJ2-7,CSAQSPTSGYYEQYF,TGCAGTGCCCAGTCCCCGACTAGCGGTTACTACGAGCAGTACTTC
TRBV6-5,few,-,TRBJ2-1,CASSRSSGTYNEQFF,TGTGCCAGCAGTCGTAGCAGTGGGACCTACAATGAGCAGTTCTTC
TRBV20-1,-,-,TRBJ1-3,CSASPGQFGNTIYF,TGCAGTGCTAGCCCCGGACAGTTCGGAAACACCATATATTTT
TRBV9,-,-,TRBJ2-7,CASSRSTGRSSYEQYF,TGTGCCAGCAGCAGAAGTACGGGACGCAGCTCCTACGAGCAGTACTTC
TRBV12-3/TRBV12-4,-,-,TRBJ1-3,CASSFGQMRSGNTIYF,TGTGCCAGCAGTTTCGGTCAGATGCGCTCTGGAAACACCATATATTTT
TRBV20-1,few,-,TRBJ1-2,CSAVAGVLYYGYTF,TGCAGTGCTGTTGCGGGGGTACTCTACTATGGCTACACCTTC
TRBV7-8,-,TRBD2,TRBJ2-2,CASSLAPGTSGRRNTGELFF,TGTGCCAGCAGCTTAGCCCCTGGGACTAGCGGGAGACGGAACACCGGGGAGCTGTTTTTT
TRBV27,few,-,TRBJ2-3,CASSSPPNSPDTQYF,TGTGCCAGCAGTTCTCCTCCGAATTCGCCAGATACGCAGTATTTT
TRBV20-1,-,TRBD1,TRBJ1-5,CSARPRTGGNGNQPQHF,TGCAGTGCCCGACCACGGACAGGGGGCAATGGCAATCAGCCCCAGCATTTT
TRBV7-2,-,-,TRBJ1-1,CASSAGKNTEAFF,TGTGCCAGCAGCGCCGGAAAGAACACTGAAGCTTTCTTT
TRBV7-2,few,TRBD2,TRBJ2-3,CASSLVAGAIADTQYF,TGTGCCAGCAGCTTAGTAGCGGGAGCAATTGCAGATACGCAGTATTTT
TRBV2,-,TRBD1,TRBJ1-5,CASSGTGNQPQHF,TGTGCCAGCAGTGGGACAGGGAATCAGCCCCAGCATTTT
TRBV6-2/TRBV6-3,many,-,TRBJ1-5,CASISQSGRAQHF,TGTGCCAGCATTTCCCAGTCGGGGAGGGCCCAGCATTTT
TRBV29-1,few,TRBD1,TRBJ2-2,CSGGQGANTGELFF,TGCAGCGGTGGGCAGGGGGCGAACACCGGGGAGCTGTTTTTT
TRBV4-3,-,-,TRBJ1-6,CASSQGPYNSPLHF,TGCGCCAGCAGCCAAGGACCATATAATTCACCCCTCCACTTT
TRBV20-1,many,TRBD2,TRBJ2-3,CSARETSGPDTQYF,TGCAGTGCTAGAGAGACTAGCGGACCAGATACGCAGTATTTT
TRBV6-5,many,-,TRBJ2-1,CASSSQALFNEQFF,TGTGCCAGCAGCAGTCAGGCCCTTTTCAATGAGCAGTTCTTC
TRBV4-3,-,-,TRBJ2-7,CASSQDWGSPVTPYEQYF,TGCGCCAGCAGCCAAGATTGGGGCAGTCCAGTGACACCCTACGAGCAGTACTTC
TRBV29-1,many,TRBD2,TRBJ2-2,CSVGSGPANTGELFF,TGCAGCGTGGGTAGCGGGCCCGCGAACACCGGGGAGCTGTTTTTT
TRBV7-2,few,-,TRBJ1-3,CASSLAQNTIYF,TGTGCCAGCAGCTTAGCGCAAAACACCATATATTTT